These 30 T cell receptor beta chains were sequenced from one sample in a study of OX40 agonist ivuxolimab in advanced cancers. The assay was immunoSEQ multiplex PCR, and TCRdb's table has in-frame clones only and misses some. Of 75,000 to 95,000 clones listed, around 80% are singletons. Specimen: CD4+ or CD8+ T cells sorted from blood, collected in a trial of the OX40 agonist ivuxolimab. The receptor source for this set is an adult with an advanced solid tumor such as melanoma, head and neck, liver or kidney cancer.

V is TRBV6-6 and J is TRBJ1-2; D gene unclear. This CDR3 spans 15 amino acids. Trimming removed 2 bases at V and 2 bases at J, with 12 bases between. CDR1 is MNHNY, CDR2 SVGAGI, per germline (reference sequence). As DNA, the CDR3 is TGTGCCAGCAGTTACGGTCGTGATTCCAACTATGGCTACACCTTC. This encodes CASSYGRDSNYGYTF.

V gene TRBV20-1 combines with J gene TRBJ2-3, with unresolved D. Trimming shortened V by 6 bases and J by 6 bases, and 10 bases separated the two germline ends. CDR3 size: 11 residues. From germline, CDR1 is DFQATT and CDR2 SNEGSKA (reference sequence). The CDR3 loop is CSASWLDTQYF. The DNA of the CDR3 is TGCAGTGCGAGTTGGCTTGATACGCAGTATTTT.

This clone was seen a handful of times. The genes are TRBV9 and TRBJ2-1; D may correspond to TRBD1 or TRBD2 (5 bases each). Per the germline V gene, CDR1 is SGDLS and CDR2 is YYNGEE. Trimming took 4 bases from V and 5 from J, leaving 16 bases between them. There are 15 residues in the CDR3. The CDR3 reads CASSTRDGRNNEQFF. The CDR3 nucleotides read TGTGCCAGCAGCACCCGGGACGGACGAAACAATGAGCAGTTCTTC.

The chain combines TRBV6-1 with TRBJ2-7, with 8 bases identical to TRBD1. Germline CDR1 and CDR2: MNHNS and SASEGT. V lost 5 bases to trimming and J lost 2 bases; unmatched junction nucleotides: 5. There are 14 residues in the CDR3. The CDR3 DNA is TGTGCCAGCAGTCGGGACAGGATGCCCTACGAGCAGTACTTC. This encodes CASSRDRMPYEQYF.

This clone is a singleton in its sample. The chain links TRBV28 to TRBJ2-2; D is ambiguous. The CDR3 covers 12 residues. V was cut by 5 bases and J by 4 bases, with 5 bases left in between. From germline, CDR1 is MDHEN and CDR2 SYDVKM. As DNA, the CDR3 is TGTGCCAGCAGTCGGACCACCGGGGAGCTGTTTTTT. Translation gives CASSRTTGELFF.

V is TRBV9 and J is TRBJ2-2; the D is unclear. Trimming took 3 bases from V and 7 from J, leaving 7 bases between them. The CDR3 sequence is 12 residues long. Germline V CDR1 and CDR2: SGDLS, YYNGEE. The CDR3: CASSATNGELFF. The CDR3 DNA sequence: TGTGCCAGCAGCGCAACCAACGGGGAGCTGTTTTTT.

V is TRBV7-2 and J is TRBJ1-5; possibly TRBD1 for D (6 bases). Per the germline V gene, CDR1 is SGHTA and CDR2 is FQGNSA. The CDR3 length is 15 residues. The V end lost 1 base, the J end lost 11 bases, and 18 bases lay between the germline ends. The CDR3 bases are TGTGCCAGCAGCTTAGATTTAGGGGGGGAGCTTGCCCAGCATTTT. Amino acid sequence: CASSLDLGGELAQHF.

The chain is built from TRBV28 and TRBJ1-3; no clear D gene. This CDR3 spans 10 amino acids. The germline V and J ends were trimmed by 8 bases and 3 bases, with 2 bases remaining between them. Germline V CDR1 and CDR2: MDHEN, SYDVKM. CDR3 amino acids: CASGGNTIYF. The CDR3 DNA sequence: TGTGCCAGCGGTGGAAACACCATATATTTT. Supplemented by reference TRBV28 and TRBJ1-3, the full variable domain reads DVKVTQSSRYLVKRTGEKVFLECVQDMDHENMFWYRQDPGLGLRLIYFSYDVKMKEKGDIPEGYSVSREKKERFSLILESASTNQTSMYLCASGGNTIYFGEGSWLTVV.

The gene calls are TRBV7-9 and TRBJ2-2, with 7 positions matching TRBD2. Germline-derived CDR1 and CDR2 are SEHNR and FQNEAQ (reference sequence). CDR3 length: 16 amino acids. Losses at the gene ends were 4 bases for V and 6 bases for J; bases not matched to a gene: 11. The CDR3 nucleotides are TGTGCCAGCAGCTCTTCGACTAGCAGTCGCTCCGGGGAGCTGTTTTTT. Its translation is CASSSSTSSRSGELFF.

This clone was counted between two and nine times. The gene calls are TRBV11-2 and TRBJ1-3, with D possibly being TRBD1 (5 bases). In germline, CDR1 is SGHAT, CDR2 FQNNGV. Trimming stripped 3 bases from V and 2 bases from J, with 8 bases between. The CDR3 length is 14 residues. The CDR3: CASSLSGAGNTIYF. In nucleotides, the CDR3 is TGTGCCAGCAGCTTGTCGGGGGCTGGAAACACCATATATTTT.

This sequence joins TRBV7-3 and TRBJ2-1; 16 nucleotides agree with TRBD2. Germline V gene sequence: CDR1 SGHTA, CDR2 FQGTGA. The trim removed 5 bases at V and 3 bases at J, leaving 13 bases unmatched. This CDR3 is 20 amino acids long. DNA for the CDR3: TGTGCCAGCAGCCCAGGGACTAGCGGGAGGGCCGGACTCCTCTACAATGAGCAGTTCTTC. Its protein is CASSPGTSGRAGLLYNEQFF.

The V and J genes are TRBV7-2 and TRBJ2-6, with no clear D. Trimming took 6 bases from V and 0 from J, leaving 6 bases between them. The CDR3 length is 14 residues. Germline V gene sequence: CDR1 SGHTA, CDR2 FQGNSA. CDR3 residues: CASRLSSGANVLTF. The CDR3 DNA follows: TGTGCCAGCAGATTATCCTCTGGGGCCAACGTCCTGACTTTC.

In this sample, this clone turned up once. The chain uses TRBV7-2 and TRBJ2-7; 10 bases fit TRBD2. The CDR3 extends over 18 amino acids. After removal of 1 base from V and 3 bases from J, the junction contained 12 bases not matched to a gene. CDR1 is SGHTA, CDR2 FQGNSA, per germline. CDR3 sequence (DNA): TGTGCCAGCAGCTTAGTCACTAGCGGGGCGATGCCGATCTACGAGCAGTACTTC. It is translated as CASSLVTSGAMPIYEQYF.

The chain employs TRBV19 and TRBJ1-4; no reliable D call. Trimming took off 6 bases at V and 7 bases at J, with 12 bases between the two ends. The CDR3 consists of 13 residues. Germline loops: CDR1 LNHDA, CDR2 SQIVND (reference sequence). This CDR3 reads CASSLNRGEKLFF. The DNA of the CDR3 is TGTGCCAGTAGCCTCAACCGGGGTGAAAAACTGTTTTTT.

This clone has only a few counts. The chain has TRBV5-1 and TRBJ1-1; D not resolved. Germline CDR1 and CDR2: SGHRS and YFSETQ. V was shortened by 2 bases and J by 9 bases, with 20 bases between the two germline ends. The CDR3 is 15 residues long. The DNA for the CDR3 is TGCGCCAGCAGCTTCAGCGGCCTACCCGACGAACAAGCTTTCTTT. Amino acids: CASSFSGLPDEQAFF.

The J gene is TRBJ2-3, the V gene TRBV6-5; D is unresolved. Trimming stripped 6 bases from V and 1 base from J, with 11 bases between. CDR1 and CDR2 (germline): MNHEY, SVGAGI. This CDR3 is built from 14 residues. CDR3 residues: CASSRTTGTDTQYF. In nucleotides, the CDR3 is TGTGCCAGCAGCCGAACTACAGGCACAGATACGCAGTATTTT.

V is TRBV6-6 and J is TRBJ1-1; D not resolved. The CDR3 runs to 11 residues. The V end lost 8 bases, the J end lost 0 bases, and 4 bases lay between the germline ends. Germline assignment: CDR1 MNHNY and CDR2 SVGAGI (reference sequence). The CDR3 here is CASGMNTEAFF. In DNA, the CDR3 is TGTGCCAGCGGAATGAACACTGAAGCTTTCTTT.

V is TRBV7-2 and J is TRBJ2-3; D may correspond to TRBD1 or TRBD2 (5 bases each). This CDR3 has 16 residues. Germline V gives CDR1 SGHTA, CDR2 FQGNSA. V lost 0 bases to trimming and J lost 6 bases, with 16 bases between them. The CDR3, as DNA: TGTGCCAGCAGCTTAGCCCTTAGTCGGGGCCAGGATACGCAGTATTTT. Translating it yields CASSLALSRGQDTQYF.

The chain joins TRBV6-5 to TRBJ1-4, with 9 bases matching TRBD1. Germline V gene sequence: CDR1 MNHEY, CDR2 SVGAGI. CDR3 length: 16 amino acids. Unmatched junction bases numbered 9, after V lost 3 bases and J lost 7 bases. CDR3 amino acids: CASSYGTGREGEKLFF. The DNA for the CDR3 is TGTGCCAGCAGTTATGGGACAGGGCGAGAAGGTGAAAAACTGTTTTTT.

The table lists this clone with a few counts. The rearrangement uses TRBV5-1 and TRBJ2-1; TRBD1 or TRBD2 may be the D gene (5 bases each). Trimming stripped 3 bases from V and 5 bases from J, with 12 bases between. Per the germline V gene, CDR1 is SGHRS and CDR2 is YFSETQ. The CDR3 is made up of 14 amino acids. In DNA, the CDR3 is TGCGCCAGCAGCTCGGGACCACCTAACAATGAGCAGTTCTTC. Encoded protein: CASSSGPPNNEQFF.

The J gene is TRBJ1-4, the V gene TRBV28, with a tentative D call TRBD1 (6 bases). The CDR3 contains 18 residues. The V end was cut by 4 bases, the J end by 3 bases, with 21 bases between. Germline loops: CDR1 MDHEN, CDR2 SYDVKM. CDR3 protein: CASSSPPRWGAANEKLFF. CDR3 DNA: TGTGCCAGCAGTTCCCCCCCTCGCTGGGGGGCGGCTAATGAAAAACTGTTTTTT.

This clone was counted a single time. The chain employs TRBV5-1 and TRBJ2-2; D not resolved. Trimming took 6 bases from V and 1 from J, leaving 10 bases between them. CDR1 and CDR2 (germline): SGHRS, YFSETQ. The CDR3 covers 14 residues. The DNA of the CDR3 is TGCGCCAGCACACCAGACCTGAACACCGGGGAGCTGTTTTTT. This codes for CASTPDLNTGELFF.

The V and J genes are TRBV15 and TRBJ2-2; 8 bases fit TRBD2. CDR1 is LNHNV, CDR2 YYDKDF, per germline (reference sequence). V lost 0 bases, J lost 1 base, and 1 base stayed unmatched. This CDR3 spans 16 amino acids. The CDR3 DNA follows: TGTGCCACCAGCAGAGATACTAGCGGGAACACCGGGGAGCTGTTTTTT. Translation: CATSRDTSGNTGELFF.

The rearrangement links TRBV27 to TRBJ1-2; D is unclear. The V end was cut by 3 bases, the J end by 0 bases, with 8 bases between. The CDR3 is 14 amino acids. Germline V lookup: CDR1 MNHEY, CDR2 SMNVEV (reference sequence). DNA for the CDR3: TGTGCCAGCAGTTTCGGGCACTCTAACTATGGCTACACCTTC. Encoded protein: CASSFGHSNYGYTF.

This clone was seen a few times. The chain carries TRBV28 and TRBJ2-2, with D perhaps given as TRBD1 or TRBD2 (5 bases each). Deletions cut 6 bases from V and 0 bases from J, with 20 bases between. The germline V gene encodes CDR1 MDHEN and CDR2 SYDVKM. The CDR3 is made up of 18 amino acids. CDR3 nucleotides: TGTGCCAGCAGCCCCGCCGGGTTGAGAGGGGCGAACACCGGGGAGCTGTTTTTT. This gives the protein CASSPAGLRGANTGELFF.

The chain is built from TRBV28 and TRBJ2-2, with D possibly being TRBD1 (5 bases). This CDR3 has 15 residues. Germline V gene sequence: CDR1 MDHEN, CDR2 SYDVKM. The ends were cut back, 8 bases at V and 1 base at J, with 14 bases in the middle. CDR3 bases: TGTGCCAGCGGAGTAGACAGTCTGAACACCGGGGAGCTGTTTTTT. This sequence encodes CASGVDSLNTGELFF.

CDR3 nucleotides: TGTGCCAGCAGGGGTACTAGCGGGGGGCTCTACGAGCAGTACTTC. It is translated as CASRGTSGGLYEQYF. The rearrangement joins TRBV7-2 to TRBJ2-7, with 12 bases lining up with TRBD2. CDR3 length: 15 residues. The V gene end was trimmed by 6 bases and the J gene end by 3 bases; junction bases not matched to a gene: 6. Germline V gives CDR1 SGHTA, CDR2 FQGNSA.

V and J are TRBV28 and TRBJ2-1; 16 bases are shared with TRBD2. V gave up 5 bases and J gave up 10 bases; unmatched junction bases: 5. The CDR3 consists of 15 residues. The germline CDR1 and CDR2 sequences are MDHEN and SYDVKM. CDR3 DNA: TGTGCCAGCAGTGGGACTAGCGGGAGGGCCAGAGAGCAGTTCTTC. This sequence encodes CASSGTSGRAREQFF.

This sequence joins TRBV6-6 and TRBJ2-7; 7 bases are shared with TRBD2. Germline V gives CDR1 MNHNY, CDR2 SVGAGI (reference sequence). CDR3 length equals 16 residues. Trimming cost V 2 bases and J 2 bases; bases outside gene matches: 9. DNA of the CDR3: TGTGCCAGCAGTTACCCTGAAAGCGGGAATACCTACGAGCAGTACTTC. Translation: CASSYPESGNTYEQYF.

J is TRBJ2-5 and V is TRBV7-9; D perhaps matches TRBD2 (5 bases). The CDR3 consists of 12 residues. Germline assignment: CDR1 SEHNR and CDR2 FQNEAQ (reference sequence). The V gene lost 5 bases and the J gene lost 4 bases, with 8 bases spanning the gap. Here the CDR3 DNA reads TGTGCCAGCAGCGAAGAGGGAGAGACCCAGTACTTC. Its protein is CASSEEGETQYF.